The 28 T cell receptor beta chains listed next were all sequenced from one sample in a study of Graves' ophthalmopathy and Graves' hyperthyroidism. Amplified material comprised TCR beta CDR3 regions derived from RNA transcripts. HTBI primers served in a first-round RT-PCR, which a second-round multiplex PCR followed. TCRdb independently ran MiXCR on the multiplex PCR reads; one entry per CDR3 protein. The table has 350,000 to 450,000 distinct CDR3 sequences, under 25% seen once. Sequenced input: peripheral blood. These receptors all stem from a woman under 30 with stable Graves' hyperthyroidism.

This clonotype has ten or more counts. This chain joins TRBV24-1 and TRBJ2-5, with D possibly TRBD1 on 6 matching bases. This CDR3 comprises 16 residues. Germline V gives CDR1 KGHDR, CDR2 SFDVKD. Deletions cut 4 bases from V and 2 bases from J, with 16 bases between. CDR3 DNA sequence: TGTGCCACCAGTGACTATAAGGACAGTCTACAAGAGACCCAGTACTTC. Translation: CATSDYKDSLQETQYF.

The chain recombines TRBV5-1 with TRBJ2-7; 8 nucleotides line up with TRBD1. Germline V gives CDR1 SGHRS, CDR2 YFSETQ. V dropped 4 bases and J dropped 3; count of bases not matched to a gene: 9. This CDR3 is built from 15 residues. The CDR3 DNA reads TGCGCCAGCAGCCCCTCCCCCGGACAGGGCTACGAGCAGTACTTC. Translation: CASSPSPGQGYEQYF.

This rearrangement joins TRBV5-1 to TRBJ2-7, with 11 bases identical to TRBD2. There are 17 residues in the CDR3. Per the germline V gene, CDR1 is SGHRS and CDR2 is YFSETQ. V trimming: 4 bases; J trimming: 4 bases; junction bases outside the gene matches: 13. The CDR3 protein is CASSIDPLTSGKYEQYF. The CDR3 nucleotides read TGCGCCAGCAGCATCGACCCCCTGACTAGCGGGAAGTACGAGCAGTACTTC.

Turning to this clonotype: A much larger clone is a single base away; this may be a read error. V is TRBV30 and J is TRBJ1-1; a weak D match, TRBD1 (5 bases). CDR1 GTSNPN and CDR2 SVGIG come from the germline V gene (reference sequence). This CDR3 has 14 amino acids. The CDR3 is CAWGVVLGTLEAFF. CDR3 nucleotide sequence: TGTGCCTGGGGTGTAGTTTTAGGGACCCTTGAAGCTTTCTTT. Together with reference TRBV30 and TRBJ1-1, the CDR3 gives the full variable domain: SQTIHQWPATLVQPVGSPLSLECTVEGTSNPNLYWYRQAAGRGLQLLFYSVGIGQISSEVPQNLSASRPQDRQFILSSKKLLLSDSGFYLCAWGVVLGTLEAFFGQGTRLTVV.

This chain joins TRBV6-1 and TRBJ2-7; D remains unclear. The V gene lost 0 bases and the J gene lost 3 bases, with 9 bases spanning the gap. The CDR3 length is 14 residues. Looked up from germline, CDR1 is MNHNS and CDR2 is SASEGT. CDR3 amino acids: CASSEARIHYEQYF. In DNA form, the CDR3 reads TGTGCCAGCAGTGAAGCGAGGATTCACTACGAGCAGTACTTC.

This clonotype has a handful of counts. The rearrangement uses TRBV7-3 and TRBJ2-2; 8 nucleotides match TRBD2. CDR1 and CDR2 (germline): SGHTA, FQGTGA. V was pared by 5 bases and J by 3 bases, with 5 bases of the junction left unmatched. CDR3 length: 15 amino acids. The CDR3 nucleotides are TGTGCCAGCAGCCGGGAGGGGGGGGACACCGGGGAGCTGTTTTTT. Its translation is CASSREGGDTGELFF.

This clonotype was seen repeatedly, ten times or more. This chain uses TRBV7-2 with TRBJ1-5, with unresolved D. The ends were cut back, 5 bases at V and 6 bases at J, with 17 bases in the middle. Germline loops: CDR1 SGHTA, CDR2 FQGNSA. CDR3 length: 15 amino acids. The CDR3 loop reads CASSQRGLSGQPQHF. Written as DNA, the CDR3 is TGTGCCAGCAGCCAGCGTGGGTTGTCTGGTCAGCCCCAGCATTTT.

Many counts were recorded for this clonotype. The chain links TRBV7-9 to TRBJ2-7; 7 bases map to TRBD1. This CDR3 has 14 residues. CDR1 and CDR2 (germline): SEHNR, FQNEAQ (reference sequence). V trimming: 5 bases; J trimming: 3 bases; junction bases outside the gene matches: 7. DNA of the CDR3: TGTGCCAGCAGCATAACGGGACAGTTCTACGAGCAGTACTTC. Its protein is CASSITGQFYEQYF.

This chain links TRBV10-3 with TRBJ2-7; TRBD1 agrees at 7 bases. V gave up 6 bases and J gave up 1 base; unmatched junction bases: 6. CDR1 and CDR2 from the germline V gene are ENHRY and SYGVKD. CDR3 length: 14 amino acids. CDR3: CAIRDRDSSYEQYF. The DNA for the CDR3 is TGTGCCATCAGGGACCGGGACAGTTCCTACGAGCAGTACTTC.

This clonotype was recorded at least ten times. V gene TRBV7-9 combines with J gene TRBJ2-7, with 9 nucleotides matching TRBD2. Germline CDR1 SEHNR, CDR2 FQNEAQ (reference sequence). V was clipped by 4 bases and J by 2 bases; unmatched bases: 15. The CDR3 consists of 18 residues. DNA for the CDR3: TGTGCCAGCAGCTCCCCATGGGGACAAGCGGGAGGCCCCTACGAGCAGTACTTC. It codes for CASSSPWGQAGGPYEQYF.

A few counts support this clonotype. This chain links TRBV4-1 with TRBJ2-4; 8 bases fit TRBD2. J was trimmed by 6 bases and V by 0 bases; bases with no gene match: 4. CDR3 length equals 15 residues. Germline CDR1 reads MGHRA; CDR2 reads YSYEKL. In nucleotides, the CDR3 is TGCGCCAGCAGCCAAGACGGGAGGGATTCAAACATTCAGTACTTC. This sequence encodes CASSQDGRDSNIQYF.

This clonotype appeared many times. Given a much more abundant clone one base away, this may be a read error. The rearrangement joins TRBV12-3 or TRBV12-4 to TRBJ2-5, with D uncertain. V shed 5 bases and J shed 5 bases, with 6 bases lying between them. The CDR3 spans 11 residues. The CDR3 here is CASSHKETQYF. CDR3 DNA: TGTGCCAGCAGTCATAAGGAGACCCAGTACTTC.

This clonotype was picked up many times. This chain uses TRBV19 with TRBJ1-5, with D possibly TRBD1 on 5 matching bases. The CDR3 is made up of 18 amino acids. Deletions cut 1 base from V and 2 bases from J, with 18 bases between. Germline lookup yields CDR1 LNHDA and CDR2 SQIVND (reference sequence). The DNA for the CDR3 is TGTGCCAGTAGTATAGTTCGGCAGGGAAGGGTCGGCAATCAGCCCCAGCATTTT. Its protein product is CASSIVRQGRVGNQPQHF.

In this sample, this clonotype turned up many times. The genes are TRBV20-1 and TRBJ2-5; D not resolved. Germline V lookup: CDR1 DFQATT, CDR2 SNEGSKA (reference sequence). With 6 bases removed from V and 9 bases from J, the gap between germline ends came to 11 bases. The length of the CDR3 is 10 residues. This CDR3 is CSAQDAAQYF. In nucleotides, the CDR3 is TGCAGTGCCCAGGACGCGGCCCAGTACTTC.

This clonotype was observed many times. V and J are TRBV19 and TRBJ1-1; the D is unclear. The V gene's germline CDR1 is LNHDA and CDR2 SQIVND (reference sequence). The V end lost 5 bases, the J end lost 3 bases, and 10 bases lay between the germline ends. This CDR3 comprises 13 residues. CDR3 protein: CASSPSVDTEAFF. In DNA form, the CDR3 reads TGTGCCAGTAGTCCCTCGGTGGACACTGAAGCTTTCTTT.

This clonotype was observed a single time. V gene TRBV6-2 or TRBV6-3 combines with J gene TRBJ1-1; 7 bases agree with TRBD1. The CDR3 sequence is 14 residues long. The V and J ends lost 7 bases and 1 base, in that order; junction bases with no gene match: 6. Germline CDR1 MNHEY, CDR2 SVGEGT. CDR3 residues: CASTMDRSNTEAFF. CDR3 coding DNA: TGTGCCAGCACTATGGACAGGTCGAACACTGAAGCTTTCTTT.

This clonotype was seen ten or more times. The chain joins TRBV6-1 to TRBJ1-1; D might be TRBD1 (5 bases). The V gene lost 5 bases and the J gene lost 7 bases, with 14 bases spanning the gap. CDR3 size: 13 residues. Germline V gives CDR1 MNHNS, CDR2 SASEGT. The CDR3 region is CASSLDWDGEAFF. As DNA, the CDR3 is TGTGCCAGCAGTCTGGACTGGGACGGTGAAGCTTTCTTT.

In its sample, this clonotype was seen a few times. V usage is TRBV7-8 and J usage is TRBJ2-7, with D possibly TRBD2 on 6 matching bases. This CDR3 contains 15 residues. The germline CDR1 and CDR2 sequences are SGHVS and FQNEAQ. V was pared by 2 bases and J by 6 bases, with 17 bases between. Written as DNA, the CDR3 is TGTGCCAGCAGCTTATGGCCAGGACTAACGCGCGAGCAGTACTTC. This codes for CASSLWPGLTREQYF.

This clonotype occurred many times. The chain links TRBV7-9 to TRBJ2-5; 10 nucleotides line up with TRBD2. Trimming cost V 10 bases and J 5 bases; bases outside gene matches: 13. Looked up from germline, CDR1 is SEHNR and CDR2 is FQNEAQ (reference sequence). CDR3 size: 15 residues. The CDR3 here is CAIGQLAGVGETQYF. CDR3 in DNA: TGTGCCATCGGACAGCTAGCGGGAGTCGGGGAGACCCAGTACTTC.

This clonotype has a count of ten or more. The chain combines TRBV20-1 with TRBJ2-7, with D possibly being TRBD2 (6 bases). CDR1 DFQATT and CDR2 SNEGSKA come from the germline V gene (reference sequence). The V gene lost 8 bases and the J gene lost 3 bases, with 17 bases spanning the gap. The length of the CDR3 is 13 residues. In DNA form, the CDR3 reads TGCAGTATTCTAGCGCTAGGGAGCTACGAGCAGTACTTC. Amino acid sequence: CSILALGSYEQYF.

There are many counts of this clonotype. This sequence joins TRBV7-9 and TRBJ1-1, with no clear D. Per germline, CDR1 SEHNR and CDR2 FQNEAQ (reference sequence). CDR3 length: 14 residues. Trimming stripped 3 bases from V and 2 bases from J, with 10 bases between. The CDR3 spells CASSFTGINTEAFF. The CDR3 DNA follows: TGTGCCAGCAGCTTCACGGGGATCAACACTGAAGCTTTCTTT.

This clonotype occurred many times. V gene TRBV28 combines with J gene TRBJ1-5, with no clear D. Germline V gives CDR1 MDHEN, CDR2 SYDVKM. The CDR3 has 12 residues. V was clipped by 6 bases and J by 6 bases, with 9 bases between them. Written as DNA, the CDR3 is TGTGCCAGCAGCCGGATGTCTCAGCCCCAGCATTTT. As protein: CASSRMSQPQHF.

This clonotype was counted at least ten times. The chain recombines TRBV6-1 with TRBJ2-7; 8 positions match TRBD2. The CDR3 contains 15 residues. J was trimmed by 0 bases and V by 2 bases; bases with no gene match: 3. From germline, CDR1 is MNHNS and CDR2 SASEGT. The CDR3 DNA is TGTGCCAGCAGTGAACTCAGCGGGAGCTCCTACGAGCAGTACTTC. This translates into CASSELSGSSYEQYF.

There are many counts of this clonotype. V is TRBV19 and J is TRBJ1-6; D is perhaps TRBD1 (5 bases). Trimming removed 8 bases from V and 7 bases from J, with 9 bases in between. Germline V gene data show CDR1 as LNHDA and CDR2 as SQIVND (reference sequence). CDR3 length: 12 amino acids. The CDR3 DNA sequence: TGTGCCAGTGGGACCAGGAATTCACCCCTCCACTTT. Translation gives CASGTRNSPLHF.

This clonotype was counted many times. The J gene is TRBJ1-1, the V gene TRBV9, with 9 bases that match TRBD1. CDR1 is SGDLS, CDR2 YYNGEE, per germline. With V trimmed by 4 bases and J by 5 bases, 6 bases remained unmatched. The CDR3 sequence is 14 residues long. CDR3 in amino acids: CASSTGTGTTEAFF. The CDR3 nucleotides are TGTGCCAGCAGCACCGGGACAGGGACGACTGAAGCTTTCTTT.

There are many counts of this clonotype. The rearrangement uses TRBV7-3 and TRBJ2-2; possible D gene TRBD1, 5 bases. The V end was cut by 4 bases, the J end by 5 bases, with 11 bases between. There are 14 residues in the CDR3. Germline CDR1 reads SGHTA; CDR2 reads FQGTGA. The CDR3 DNA reads TGTGCCAGCAGCTCCAACCGACAGACCGGGGAGCTGTTTTTT. It codes for CASSSNRQTGELFF.

This clonotype was recorded at least ten times. V is TRBV10-2 and J is TRBJ1-1, with a possible D match to TRBD1 (5 bases). V was trimmed by 3 bases and J by 5 bases, leaving 13 bases between them. Germline loops: CDR1 WSHSY, CDR2 SAAADI. The CDR3 is made up of 14 amino acids. This CDR3 reads CASSESRAKTEAFF. The CDR3 DNA sequence: TGCGCCAGCAGTGAATCCAGGGCGAAAACTGAAGCTTTCTTT.

In its sample, this clonotype was seen many times. CDR3 DNA: TGCAGTGCTTGGGACAGGGTGGGAAACACCATATATTTT. It yields the protein CSAWDRVGNTIYF. The chain couples TRBV20-1 to TRBJ1-3, with 9 positions matching TRBD1. The length of the CDR3 is 13 residues. Trimming cost V 5 bases and J 4 bases; bases outside gene matches: 3. Germline CDR1 reads DFQATT; CDR2 reads SNEGSKA (reference sequence).